Sequencing of this TCR beta chain was carried out in a study of OX40 agonist ivuxolimab in advanced cancers. Findings of the study overall: With doses of 0.1 to 3.0 mg/kg, CD4+ and CD8+ blood T cells had undergone clonal expansion by week 6.

The method was immunoSEQ multiplex PCR; TCRdb's version includes in-frame clones alone and lacks a portion of them. The sample lists some 100,000 clones, 75% to 95% occurring once. Collection of blood occurred at baseline, at cycle 4 day 1, and at cycle 7 day 1. V shed 2 bases and J 7 bases; nucleotides not matched to a gene: 5. The CDR3 has 14 amino acids. Per the germline V gene, CDR1 is MNHNY and CDR2 is SVGAGI (reference sequence). Of note for this clone: Its target is unknown.

The chain employs TRBV6-6 and TRBJ1-1, with TRBD1 identical over 9 bases. The sequencing used CD4+ or CD8+ T cells sorted from blood, collected in a trial of the OX40 agonist ivuxolimab. The source is an adult with an advanced solid tumor such as melanoma, head and neck, liver or kidney cancer. The CDR3 loop is CASSYLGQGFEAFF. In DNA form, the CDR3 reads TGTGCCAGCAGTTACCTCGGACAGGGGTTTGAAGCTTTCTTT.